The 7 T cell receptor beta chains presented below share a single source sample, sequenced in a study of control samples from healthy donors and cancer patients. Assay used: immunoSEQ multiplex PCR; TCRdb lists only in-frame clones, some missing. The repertoire consists of approximately 50,000 clones, with roughly 86% occurring once and the leading ten covering approximately 11%. The sequencing input was PBMCs. These receptors were taken from a woman aged 60 to 75 with lung cancer.

The gene calls are TRBV5-1 and TRBJ2-7; 7 bases line up with TRBD2. This CDR3 is built from 13 residues. In germline, CDR1 is SGHRS, CDR2 YFSETQ. With 4 bases clipped from V and 0 bases from J, the junction kept 1 base outside the gene matches. CDR3 coding DNA: TGCGCCAGCAGCCTAGCGGCCTCCTACGAGCAGTACTTC. Encoded protein: CASSLAASYEQYF.

The CDR3 is CASSLGQGTTEAFF. The DNA of the CDR3 is TGTGCCAGCAGCCTCGGACAGGGAACAACTGAAGCTTTCTTT. This chain uses TRBV3-1 (or the pseudogene TRBV3-2) with TRBJ1-1; TRBD1 matches 8 bases. Trimming removed 4 bases from V and 5 bases from J; junction bases left unmatched: 6. The CDR3 consists of 14 residues. The germline CDR1 and CDR2 sequences are LGHDT and YNNKEL (reference sequence).

This clone was observed a few times. V gene TRBV5-1 combines with J gene TRBJ2-7; 7 nucleotides agree with TRBD1. V shed 0 bases and J 0 bases; nucleotides not matched to a gene: 3. This CDR3 is 15 amino acids long. Germline lookup yields CDR1 SGHRS and CDR2 YFSETQ. CDR3 region: CASSLAGTASYEQYF. CDR3 nucleotides: TGCGCCAGCAGCTTGGCCGGGACAGCCTCCTACGAGCAGTACTTC.

This clone was seen only once. The V call is TRBV7-3, the J call TRBJ2-3; the D gene is possibly TRBD2 (5 bases). This CDR3 spans 14 amino acids. Germline CDR1 reads SGHTA; CDR2 reads FQGTGA. Trimming took 4 bases from V and 3 from J, leaving 11 bases between them. Here the CDR3 DNA reads TGTGCCAGCAGCTCCCTTTCGGGGACAGATACGCAGTATTTT. Translating it yields CASSSLSGTDTQYF.

The chain employs TRBV12-2 and TRBJ2-3; no DNA check was done on the table's D call, TRBD2. TRBV12-2 is an annotated pseudogene. CDR3 length: 19 residues. The CDR3 DNA follows: TGTGCAAGTCGCTTAGAAAGTTTCAGGACTAGCGGGAGTACAGATACGCAGTATTTT. This gives the protein CASRLESFRTSGSTDTQYF.

The chain is built from TRBV5-1 and TRBJ2-3; TRBD1 agrees at 10 bases. Germline loops: CDR1 SGHRS, CDR2 YFSETQ. This CDR3 is 14 amino acids long. Trimming cost V 4 bases and J 6 bases; bases outside gene matches: 5. CDR3: CASSAGQGFDTQYF. For the CDR3, the DNA is TGCGCCAGCAGCGCGGGACAGGGGTTTGATACGCAGTATTTT. Complete variable domain (other parts from reference TRBV5-1 and TRBJ2-3): KAGVTQTPRYLIKTRGQQVTLSCSPISGHRSVSWYQQTPGQGLQFLFEYFSETQRNKGNFPGRFSGRQFSNSRSEMNVSTLELGDSALYLCASSAGQGFDTQYFGPGTRLTVL.

V gene TRBV6-5 combines with J gene TRBJ2-1; the match to TRBD2 covers 9 bases. This CDR3 is built from 16 residues. Germline V lookup: CDR1 MNHEY, CDR2 SVGAGI. V gave up 2 bases and J gave up 2 bases; unmatched junction bases: 4. CDR3 coding DNA: TGTGCCAGCAGTTACGGGGCTAGCGGGACCTACAATGAGCAGTTCTTC. This codes for CASSYGASGTYNEQFF.